This is a list of T cell receptor beta chains from one sample in a study of cytomegalovirus exposure and HLA in healthy donors. Sequencing used immunoSEQ multiplex PCR; TCRdb keeps in-frame clones, though not all of them. Of about 160,000 clones listed, roughly four fifths were seen once; the top ten hold less than 3%. Material: PBMCs. Receptors were obtained from a female donor in good health and CMV-seronegative. Both conserved end residues are part of each CDR3. A D gene is named only where the DNA matches it firmly. Rows may omit the clone size; those that give it use once, few, many or a size class.

d_call clone_size j_call v_call cdr3_nt cdr3_aa
. . TRBJ1-1 TRBV29-1 TGCAGCGTCGCCAGGTACGACACTGAAGCTTTCTTT CSVARYDTEAFF
. . TRBJ2-6 TRBV7-2 TGTGCCAGCAGCTTACAGGTCTCTGGGGCCAACGTCCTGACTTTC CASSLQVSGANVLTF
TRBD2 . TRBJ2-3 TRBV7-2 TGTGCCAGCACCTTCGGGCTAGCGGGCCCAGATACGCAGTATTTT CASTFGLAGPDTQYF
. . TRBJ1-1 TRBV30 TGTGCCGGGGGGGGCGCCCACACTGAAGCTTTCTTT CAGGGAHTEAFF
. . TRBJ1-5 TRBV5-1 TGCGCCAGCAGCGCCGGGCCCGGGGTTAACCAGCCCCAGCATTTT CASSAGPGVNQPQHF
. once TRBJ2-3 TRBV19 TGTGCCAGTAGTGGGGGGGGGCTTATCACAGATACGCAGTATTTT CASSGGGLITDTQYF
. . TRBJ2-5 TRBV15 TGTGCCACCAGCAGAGATCGGGGTCCAGAGACCCAGTACTTC CATSRDRGPETQYF
. . TRBJ2-7 TRBV15 TGTGCCACCAGCAGAGCAGGGTCCCACGAGCAGTACTTC CATSRAGSHEQYF
TRBD1 once TRBJ2-7 TRBV18 TGTGCCAGCTCATTAATAGGTGGACAGGGGGCCAACGAGCAGTACTTC CASSLIGGQGANEQYF
. . TRBJ1-1 TRBV14 TGTGCCAGCAGCCAACCGGGAGGGTACCCTGAAGCTTTCTTT CASSQPGGYPEAFF
. . TRBJ2-7 TRBV30 TGTGCCTGTCGGGAAGGTTTGGGCTACGAGCAGTACTTC CACREGLGYEQYF
. . TRBJ2-7 TRBV4-3 TGCGCCAGCAGCCAAGATGAGACATCCTCCTACGAGCAGTACTTC CASSQDETSSYEQYF
. . TRBJ1-1 TRBV7-2 TGTGCCAGCAGCCTCCCAGGGGCGAACACTGAAGCTTTCTTT CASSLPGANTEAFF
TRBD1 . TRBJ1-4 TRBV6-5 TGTGCCAGCAGTTACTCGGGGACAGCTAATGAAAAACTGTTTTTT CASSYSGTANEKLFF
TRBD1 . TRBJ2-7 TRBV29-1 TGCAGCGTTGAAGATCCCATGACAGGGGCGCCTTACGAGCAGTACTTC CSVEDPMTGAPYEQYF
. . TRBJ1-2 TRBV4-3 TGCGCCAGCAGCCAAGCGGATAGGGGCAACTATGGCTACACCTTC CASSQADRGNYGYTF
TRBD1 . TRBJ1-4 TRBV5-1 TGCGCCAGCAGCTCCAGGGGGTCGAATGAAAAACTGTTTTTT CASSSRGSNEKLFF
. . TRBJ1-1 TRBV28 TGTGCCAGCAGTTACACCACAAACACTGAAGCTTTCTTT CASSYTTNTEAFF
. . TRBJ1-4 TRBV6-5 TGTGCCAGCAGTTACTCGTTCGGGGTGGGAGAAAAACTGTTTTTT CASSYSFGVGEKLFF
TRBD1 . TRBJ1-4 TRBV5-6 TGTGCCAGCAGCTTGAGGTCGGGGACAGGCAATGAAAAACTGTTTTTT CASSLRSGTGNEKLFF
. . TRBJ1-1 TRBV7-3 TGTGCCAGCAGCTTAACCTACCGCTCGGACACTGAAGCTTTCTTT CASSLTYRSDTEAFF
TRBD2 . TRBJ2-7 TRBV14 TGTGCCAGCAGCCATGAGACTAGCGGGAGGGCCATCTACGAGCAGTACTTC CASSHETSGRAIYEQYF
. few TRBJ1-4 TRBV4-3 TGCGCCAGCAGGCAAGGGGGAGGAAAATCATATGAAAAACTGTTTTTT CASRQGGGKSYEKLFF
TRBD1 . TRBJ2-7 TRBV28 TGTGCCAGCAGTTTGCTCCCCGGGACAGGGGGTATCGACGAGCAGTACTTC CASSLLPGTGGIDEQYF
TRBD2 . TRBJ2-5 TRBV25-1 TGTGCCAGCAGTGAAAGGGAGACTAGCGGGGACCAAGAGACCCAGTACTTC CASSERETSGDQETQYF
. . TRBJ2-7 TRBV19 TGTGCCAGTAGTATCGGGACCTCAAGGGGAGGCTACGAGCAGTACTTC CASSIGTSRGGYEQYF
TRBD1 once TRBJ1-1 TRBV5-1 TGCGCCAGCAGCGCAGGGGGCACTGAAGCTTTCTTT CASSAGGTEAFF
. . TRBJ1-5 TRBV7-9 TGTGCCAGCAGCCCAGCCGGCGGGGGGGGCAATCAGCCCCAGCATTTT CASSPAGGGGNQPQHF
. . TRBJ1-5 TRBV6-1 TGTGCCAGCAGTGAAGAGGGAGGGCTACGCAATCAGCCCCAGCATTTT CASSEEGGLRNQPQHF
. . TRBJ2-7 TRBV7-2 TGTGCCAGCAGCTCTTCCCCCTACGAGCAGTACTTC CASSSSPYEQYF
TRBD2 . TRBJ2-1 TRBV7-8 TGTGCCAGCACCATAGGTAGCGGGCCCTACAATGAGCAGTTCTTC CASTIGSGPYNEQFF
. . TRBJ1-5 TRBV6-5 TGTGCCAGCAGCTGGGGGGGAAGTCAGCCCCAGCATTTT CASSWGGSQPQHF
. . TRBJ2-7 TRBV28 TGTGCCAGTTCCAACAGGGTTCGCACCTACGAGCAGTACTTC CASSNRVRTYEQYF
. . TRBJ2-6 TRBV9 TGTGCCAGCAGCGTTCATAGCTCTGGGGCCAACGTCCTGACTTTC CASSVHSSGANVLTF
TRBD2 . TRBJ2-3 TRBV9 TGTGCCAGCAGCGCTAGCGGGGGGGCGGCTAGCACAGATACGCAGTATTTT CASSASGGAASTDTQYF
TRBD2 . TRBJ2-2 TRBV4-2 TGTGCCAGCAGGGCGACCGGGACTAGCGGGAGTCCCGGGGAGCTGTTTTTT CASRATGTSGSPGELFF
TRBD1 . TRBJ1-4 TRBV28 TGTGCCAGCAGTTTATGGGGACAGGGGGCTGAAAAACTGTTTTTT CASSLWGQGAEKLFF
. . TRBJ1-5 TRBV4-3 TGCGCCAGCAGTCCCGAAGCGGGGCTGACCCAGCATTTT CASSPEAGLTQHF
TRBD2 . TRBJ2-4 TRBV18 TGTGCCAGCTCACCGGGGGGGATTGACATTCAGTACTTC CASSPGGIDIQYF
TRBD2 . TRBJ2-7 TRBV7-8 TGTGCCAGCAGCTTGGGCGGGGGGAACTACGAGCAGTACTTC CASSLGGGNYEQYF
. . TRBJ2-2 TRBV30 TGTGCCTGGGAGGTAGAAAGTACCGGGGAGCTGTTTTTT CAWEVESTGELFF
. . TRBJ2-2 TRBV5-5 TGTGCCAGCAGCTTGGTGGGGGGGAACACCGGGGAGCTGTTTTTT CASSLVGGNTGELFF
TRBD2 . TRBJ2-3 TRBV6-4 TGTGCCAGCAGTGACTGGACTAGCGGGGGGGCAGATACGCAGTATTTT CASSDWTSGGADTQYF
TRBD1 . TRBJ1-2 TRBV19 TGTGCCAGTAGTATCTGGCAGGGGGTCTCCAATGGCTACACCTTC CASSIWQGVSNGYTF
. . TRBJ1-5 TRBV2 TGTGCCAGCAGTCGCCTAAATAGCAATCAGCCCCAGCATTTT CASSRLNSNQPQHF
. . TRBJ1-2 TRBV5-8 TGTGCCAGCAGCTTGGCTGGGGGCGTCTATGGCTACACCTTC CASSLAGGVYGYTF